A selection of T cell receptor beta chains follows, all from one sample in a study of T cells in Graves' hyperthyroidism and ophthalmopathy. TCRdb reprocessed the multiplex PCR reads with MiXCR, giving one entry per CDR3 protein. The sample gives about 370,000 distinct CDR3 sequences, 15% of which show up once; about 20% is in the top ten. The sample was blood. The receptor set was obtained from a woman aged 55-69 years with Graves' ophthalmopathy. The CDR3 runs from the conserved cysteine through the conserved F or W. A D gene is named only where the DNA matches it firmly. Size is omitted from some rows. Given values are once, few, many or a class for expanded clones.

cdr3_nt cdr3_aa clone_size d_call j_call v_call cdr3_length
TGTGCCAGCAGTGGACAGGTTAGCGGCTACACCTTC CASSGQVSGYTF many . TRBJ1-2 TRBV2 12
TGTGCCAGCAGCTCCTCCGTGGGCGCAGTTCAGCCCCAGCATTTT CASSSSVGAVQPQHF . . TRBJ1-5 TRBV5-1 15
TGTGCCAGCAGCTCCCCCTGGGCAGGGGCAAACACTGAAGCTTTCTTT CASSSPWAGANTEAFF many . TRBJ1-1 TRBV7-2 16
TGTGCCAGCACGTACAGGGGATACGAGCAGTACTTC CASTYRGYEQYF many TRBD1 TRBJ2-7 TRBV2 12
TGTGCCAGCAGTTGGTCCGGCGCTCAAAGTTCACCCCTCCACTTT CASSWSGAQSSPLHF few . TRBJ1-6 TRBV7-2 15
TGTGCCAGCAGTCCGCGGACGGGAGTTGTATACAATGAGCAGTTCTTC CASSPRTGVVYNEQFF many . TRBJ2-1 TRBV12-3/TRBV12-4 16
TGCAGTGCTAGTGGTGCTAGCGACAATGAGCAGTTCTTC CSASGASDNEQFF many . TRBJ2-1 TRBV20-1 13
TGTGCCAGCAGCTTAGAACGGGGCCTTAGGGTAGATACGCAGTATTTT CASSLERGLRVDTQYF many . TRBJ2-3 TRBV7-2 16
TGTGCCAGCAGCTTGGCGAAGGTTCCTAATGAAAAACTGTTTTTT CASSLAKVPNEKLFF many . TRBJ1-4 TRBV5-5 15
TGTGCCAGCAGTTACAATGCGGGGAGCTACGAGCAGTACTTC CASSYNAGSYEQYF few . TRBJ2-7 TRBV6-2/TRBV6-3 14
TGTGCCAGCAGCTTAATAGGGGCTAGCGGCACAGATACGCAGTATTTT CASSLIGASGTDTQYF . . TRBJ2-3 TRBV7-3 16
TGTGTCAGTAGGGGCGCTTTGGGTGTTCCCTCCGTCCGGGGTTTCTACAATGAGCAGTTCTTC CVSRGALGVPSVRGFYNEQFF . . TRBJ2-1 TRBV19 21
TGTGCCAGCAGTGTAACCGGGACAGACACCGGGGAGCTGTTTTTT CASSVTGTDTGELFF many TRBD1 TRBJ2-2 TRBV2 15
TGTGCCAATAGCCAACAGGGCGCGGGCAATCAGCCCCAGCATTTT CANSQQGAGNQPQHF . . TRBJ1-5 TRBV19 15
TGTGCCAGCAGTGAGGGAGGCCCTAATGAAAAACTGTTTTTT CASSEGGPNEKLFF few . TRBJ1-4 TRBV5-1 14
TGTGCCAGTACCAGTAGTGAGCAGTTCTTC CASTSSEQFF . . TRBJ2-1 TRBV6-4 10
TGTGCCAGCAGTTTGTACAGGGGGCGCGGGGAGCAGTACTTC CASSLYRGRGEQYF many TRBD1 TRBJ2-7 TRBV12-3/TRBV12-4 14
TGTGCCAGCAACATGGGCAGCTTTCTCTACGAGCAGTACTTC CASNMGSFLYEQYF many . TRBJ2-7 TRBV5-5 14
TGTGCCAGCAGTGACCCTAATTGGTGGGACACGAACACTGAAGCTTTCTTT CASSDPNWWDTNTEAFF few . TRBJ1-1 TRBV6-4 17
TGTGCCAGCAGCCAAGTGGGAGCCGGGGCTTTCTTT CASSQVGAGAFF many . TRBJ1-1 TRBV3-1 12
TGTGCCAGCAGCGATGCGGCGGTCGGGGATGAAAAACTGTTTTTT CASSDAAVGDEKLFF . . TRBJ1-4 TRBV9 15
TGCGCCAGCAGAGCCGACGGAGCCTACAATGAGCAGTTCTTC CASRADGAYNEQFF . . TRBJ2-1 TRBV5-1 14
TGTGCCAGCAGCTTGGATCCAGGACGAGCTGAGCAGTACTTC CASSLDPGRAEQYF many . TRBJ2-7 TRBV11-2 14
TGTGCCAGCAGTTTAAATCCGGGCAGTGAGCAGTTCTTC CASSLNPGSEQFF many . TRBJ2-1 TRBV12-3/TRBV12-4 13
TGCGCCAGCAGTTCTAGCAGCGATACGCAGTATTTT CASSSSSDTQYF many . TRBJ2-3 TRBV5-1 12
TGTGCCAGCAGTGGGCGGACTAGCGGGGTCCACGAGCAGTACTTC CASSGRTSGVHEQYF . TRBD2 TRBJ2-7 TRBV25-1 15
TGTGCCATCGGGCAGGGGGGTATGAACACTGAAGCTTTCTTT CAIGQGGMNTEAFF . TRBD1 TRBJ1-1 TRBV10-3 14
TGCAGTGCTAGAGATGGCGGGAAAGCGAACACCGGGGAGCTGTTTTTT CSARDGGKANTGELFF many . TRBJ2-2 TRBV20-1 16
TGTGCCAGCAGGCCGGGACTAGGGAACACCGGGGAGCTGTTTTTT CASRPGLGNTGELFF . TRBD2 TRBJ2-2 TRBV6-1 15
TGTGCCAGCAGTGCGGGTCAGACTAGCGGGAGAGGGTTCTTC CASSAGQTSGRGFF . TRBD2 TRBJ2-1 TRBV2 14
TGTACCATCAGTGGACAGACAGGGACCACTGAAGCTTTCTTT CTISGQTGTTEAFF few TRBD1 TRBJ1-1 TRBV10-3 14
TGTGCCAGCAGCGGGGGGACAGTCGCGTACGAGCAGTACTTC CASSGGTVAYEQYF few . TRBJ2-7 TRBV11-2 14
TGTGCCAGCAGGATGGGACTAGCGGGCCGCTCCTACGAGCAGTACTTC CASRMGLAGRSYEQYF many TRBD2 TRBJ2-7 TRBV2 16
TGTGCCAGCAGTGAAGGTTTGGTAAACTGGTCGGTCGAGCAGTACTTC CASSEGLVNWSVEQYF few . TRBJ2-7 TRBV6-1 16
TGTGCCAGCAGCTTGGCGGAGGGACTAGCGGGAGCAGATACGCAGTATTTT CASSLAEGLAGADTQYF . TRBD2 TRBJ2-3 TRBV5-6 17
TGTGCCACCAGTGCAACCACCGGGGAGCTGTTTTTT CATSATTGELFF many . TRBJ2-2 TRBV24-1 12
TGTGCCAGTAGTATCTCTAGCGGCACCTACAATGAGCAGTTCTTC CASSISSGTYNEQFF . TRBD2 TRBJ2-1 TRBV19 15
TGTGCCAGCAGTGAATGGGGGGCAAGGAGCTCCTACGAGCAGTACTTC CASSEWGARSSYEQYF . . TRBJ2-7 TRBV6-1 16
TGTGCCAGCAGCTTAGAAGTGTGGCAGCAGTACTTC CASSLEVWQQYF . . TRBJ2-7 TRBV11-2 12
TGTGCCAGCAGTTTCTACGGGACAGGGGGGGCTGAAGCTTTCTTT CASSFYGTGGAEAFF . TRBD1 TRBJ1-1 TRBV27 15
TGTGCCAGCAGTCAACGCGGACTAGCGGAAAGGAGGAAGACCCAGTACTTC CASSQRGLAERRKTQYF many TRBD2 TRBJ2-5 TRBV28 17
TGTGCCAGCGGCCTACTAGCGGGCGGGGGTAAGCAGTACTTC CASGLLAGGGKQYF many TRBD2 TRBJ2-7 TRBV6-1 14